The 20 T cell receptor beta chains below come from one sample, sequenced in a study of metastatic and nonmetastatic thyroid tumors. TCRdb re-called clones from the PCR reads using MiXCR. The profile covers over 25,000 clones, with under 20% appearing a single time and about 4.8% taken by the ten largest. Each patient went into thyroid surgery without having received any treatment. Material: blood. The source of these receptors is a female donor with papillary thyroid cancer or a benign thyroid nodule (not recorded which). Some clones in this sample may be carry-over from other donors' samples.

This clone occurred many times. The chain is built from TRBV3-1 and TRBJ2-7; 8 bases line up with TRBD2. Germline CDR1 reads LGHDT; CDR2 reads YNNKEL (reference sequence). This CDR3 has 13 residues. V gave up 4 bases and J gave up 9 bases; unmatched junction bases: 8. The CDR3 protein is CASSPAGGAGQYF. The CDR3, as DNA: TGTGCCAGCAGCCCCGCCGGGGGGGCCGGGCAGTACTTC.

Ten or more counts support this clone. This chain uses TRBV24-1 with TRBJ2-1; D possibly corresponds to TRBD2 (5 bases). The CDR3 spans 12 residues. Between the trimmed V and J ends, which lost 1 base and 10 bases, there was a span of 7 bases. Looked up from germline, CDR1 is KGHDR and CDR2 is SFDVKD. CDR3 loop: CATSDFTREQFF. The CDR3 coding sequence is TGTGCCACCAGTGATTTTACTAGGGAGCAGTTCTTC.

The chain recombines TRBV5-1 with TRBJ2-7; D perhaps matches TRBD2 (5 bases). Germline V CDR1 and CDR2: SGHRS, YFSETQ. Trimming took 5 bases from V and 2 from J, leaving 11 bases between them. CDR3 length: 13 amino acids. The CDR3 reads CASRKAAAYEQYF. The CDR3 DNA is TGCGCCAGCAGAAAGGCAGCGGCCTACGAGCAGTACTTC. The full variable domain, with the rest looked up from reference TRBV5-1 and TRBJ2-7, is KAGVTQTPRYLIKTRGQQVTLSCSPISGHRSVSWYQQTPGQGLQFLFEYFSETQRNKGNFPGRFSGRQFSNSRSEMNVSTLELGDSALYLCASRKAAAYEQYFGPGTRLTVT.

This clone occurred many times. This chain uses TRBV20-1 with TRBJ1-3, with unresolved D. CDR1 DFQATT and CDR2 SNEGSKA come from the germline V gene (reference sequence). Deletions cut 4 bases from V and 0 bases from J, with 4 bases between. The CDR3 loop spans 12 amino acids. The CDR3 DNA sequence: TGCAGTGCTAAGAGCTCTGGAAACACCATATATTTT. Its translation is CSAKSSGNTIYF.

This clone was detected only a few times. This chain uses TRBV7-2 with TRBJ2-5, with no clear D. This CDR3 is 12 amino acids long. Looked up from germline, CDR1 is SGHTA and CDR2 is FQGNSA. V was cut by 2 bases and J by 7 bases, with 8 bases left in between. The CDR3 coding sequence is TGTGCCAGCAGCTTAAATGCAGGGACCCAGTACTTC. Translating gives CASSLNAGTQYF.

The table lists this clone with a count of one. A much larger clone differs by one base, so this may be a read error. The chain is built from TRBV7-9 and TRBJ2-5; weak D call: TRBD1 (6 bases). The length of the CDR3 is 14 residues. Germline V gene data show CDR1 as SEHNR and CDR2 as FQNEAQ (reference sequence). V lost 5 bases to trimming and J lost 4 bases, with 14 bases between them. DNA of the CDR3: TGTGCCAGCAGCAAGATACAGGGACGAGAGACCCAGTACTTC. It codes for CASSKIQGRETQYF.

The chain has TRBV28 and TRBJ2-7; D is unresolved. The germline gives CDR1 MDHEN, CDR2 SYDVKM. V lost 8 bases and J 2 bases, leaving 10 bases between the germline ends. The CDR3 covers 12 residues. CDR3 in DNA: TGTGCCAGCTCCCCCCGCGCCTACGAGCAGTACTTC. This sequence encodes CASSPRAYEQYF.

The DNA for the CDR3 is TGTGCCAGCAGTGAATACAGGGGAGTCGGGTATGGCTACACCTTC. This sequence encodes CASSEYRGVGYGYTF. The chain recombines TRBV6-1 with TRBJ1-2; 7 nucleotides agree with TRBD1. The ends lost 2 bases at V and 5 bases at J; junction bases unmatched: 8. This CDR3 has 15 residues. Germline CDR1 MNHNS, CDR2 SASEGT.

This clone was seen at least ten times. V is TRBV20-1 and J is TRBJ2-3; TRBD2 matches 10 bases. V shed 5 bases and J 6 bases; nucleotides not matched to a gene: 11. Per germline, CDR1 DFQATT and CDR2 SNEGSKA (reference sequence). This CDR3 contains 15 residues. The CDR3 here is CSAHIPSGSADTQYF. The CDR3 coding sequence is TGCAGTGCTCATATTCCTAGCGGGAGTGCGGATACGCAGTATTTT.

Many counts were recorded for this clone. The rearrangement joins TRBV20-1 to TRBJ2-3; perhaps TRBD2 as D (6 bases). Germline V gene sequence: CDR1 DFQATT, CDR2 SNEGSKA (reference sequence). The CDR3 runs 14 residues. Trimming cost V 3 bases and J 6 bases, with 16 bases left between them. CDR3 nucleotide sequence: TGCAGTGCTAGGTCCGTCGGGGGTTCGGATACGCAGTATTTT. Its translation is CSARSVGGSDTQYF.

The V gene is TRBV10-3, the J gene TRBJ2-7, with 7 bases identical to TRBD1. The ends lost 4 bases at V and 13 bases at J; junction bases unmatched: 10. The CDR3 spans 12 residues. From germline, CDR1 is ENHRY and CDR2 SYGVKD. CDR3 amino acids: CAISGDRVGCYF. The CDR3 region has the DNA TGTGCCATCAGTGGAGACAGGGTAGGTTGCTACTTC.

The genes are TRBV27 and TRBJ2-7; no reliable D call. CDR1 is MNHEY and CDR2 is SMNVEV in the germline V gene (reference sequence). The CDR3 extends over 15 amino acids. Trimming pared 0 bases from V and 2 bases from J, leaving 11 bases between. Written as DNA, the CDR3 is TGTGCCAGCAGTTTATCGGCTAGAAATCCCTACGAGCAGTACTTC. Translating it yields CASSLSARNPYEQYF.

The sample holds one count of this clone. The chain links TRBV20-1 to TRBJ1-2, with 7 positions matching TRBD1. J was trimmed by 3 bases and V by 6 bases; bases with no gene match: 7. CDR3 length: 13 amino acids. Germline lookup yields CDR1 DFQATT and CDR2 SNEGSKA (reference sequence). The CDR3 bases are TGCAGTGCAGATACAGGGGCGGACTATGGCTACACCTTC. Its protein is CSADTGADYGYTF.

In this sample, this clone turned up a few times. This chain uses TRBV19 with TRBJ2-1; TRBD2 aligns across 7 bases. The V gene end was trimmed by 6 bases and the J gene end by 8 bases; junction bases not matched to a gene: 7. This CDR3 contains 13 residues. Germline loops: CDR1 LNHDA, CDR2 SQIVND (reference sequence). The CDR3 region has the DNA TGTGCCAGTAGCTCCCACCGGGGGGATGAGCAGTTCTTC. Protein: CASSSHRGDEQFF.

In its sample, this clone was seen many times. V usage is TRBV5-1 and J usage is TRBJ1-2; no firm D call. The CDR3 has 13 residues. Trimming cost V 0 bases and J 8 bases, with 11 bases left between them. The germline V gene encodes CDR1 SGHRS and CDR2 YFSETQ. This CDR3 is CASSLEAGSGYTF. The CDR3 DNA sequence: TGCGCCAGCAGCTTGGAAGCGGGGTCGGGCTACACCTTC.

Comment on this clone: Germline is not matched at one junction end, which may reflect a read error. The rearrangement joins TRBV27 to TRBJ1-1; 8 bases align to TRBD1. The CDR3 is 16 amino acids. Germline CDR1 is MNHEY and CDR2 is SMNVEV (reference sequence). In DNA, the CDR3 is TGTGCCAGCAGTGATCAGCCCGGGACAGGTAACACTGAAGTTTTCTTT. It yields the protein CASSDQPGTGNTEVFF.

This clone was counted at least ten times. The rearrangement uses TRBV20-1 and TRBJ1-6; maybe TRBD1 (6 bases). The V end lost 2 bases, the J end lost 10 bases, and 15 bases lay between the germline ends. Germline-derived CDR1 and CDR2 are DFQATT and SNEGSKA (reference sequence). This CDR3 is built from 14 residues. CDR3 region: CSARFGGSGSPLHF. DNA of the CDR3: TGCAGTGCTAGATTCGGGGGCTCGGGCTCACCCCTCCACTTT.

This clone occurred many times. The rearrangement links TRBV5-1 to TRBJ2-6, with D tentatively TRBD2 (6 bases). Trimming stripped 7 bases from V and 0 bases from J, with 14 bases between. The germline gives CDR1 SGHRS, CDR2 YFSETQ. The CDR3 covers 16 residues. CDR3 coding DNA: TGCGCCAGCGGAGGGAGATTTGTCTCTGGGGCCAACGTCCTGACTTTC. Amino acids: CASGGRFVSGANVLTF. Full variable domain (outside the CDR3, taken from reference TRBV5-1 and TRBJ2-6): KAGVTQTPRYLIKTRGQQVTLSCSPISGHRSVSWYQQTPGQGLQFLFEYFSETQRNKGNFPGRFSGRQFSNSRSEMNVSTLELGDSALYLCASGGRFVSGANVLTFGAGSRLTVL.

This clone was counted at least ten times. J is TRBJ2-3 and V is TRBV11-3; D remains unclear. The CDR3 covers 15 residues. Germline V gives CDR1 SGHNT, CDR2 YENEEA. Trimming cost V 5 bases and J 0 bases, with 12 bases left between them. The CDR3 protein is CASSRDGESTDTQYF. CDR3 DNA: TGTGCCAGCAGCCGCGACGGCGAAAGCACAGATACGCAGTATTTT.

The table lists this clone with many counts. This rearrangement joins TRBV2 to TRBJ1-1; unclear D gene. The CDR3 loop spans 15 amino acids. Per germline, CDR1 SNHLY and CDR2 FYNNEI. Between the trimmed V and J ends, which lost 2 bases and 5 bases, there was a span of 15 bases. The CDR3 region has the DNA TGTGCCAGCAGTGAATGGAAAGGGAGAAGGACTGAAGCTTTCTTT. This codes for CASSEWKGRRTEAFF. Full variable domain (missing parts from reference TRBV2 and TRBJ1-1): EPEVTQTPSHQVTQMGQEVILRCVPISNHLYFYWYRQILGQKVEFLVSFYNNEISEKSEIFDDQFSVERPDGSNFTLKIRSTKLEDSAMYFCASSEWKGRRTEAFFGQGTRLTVV.